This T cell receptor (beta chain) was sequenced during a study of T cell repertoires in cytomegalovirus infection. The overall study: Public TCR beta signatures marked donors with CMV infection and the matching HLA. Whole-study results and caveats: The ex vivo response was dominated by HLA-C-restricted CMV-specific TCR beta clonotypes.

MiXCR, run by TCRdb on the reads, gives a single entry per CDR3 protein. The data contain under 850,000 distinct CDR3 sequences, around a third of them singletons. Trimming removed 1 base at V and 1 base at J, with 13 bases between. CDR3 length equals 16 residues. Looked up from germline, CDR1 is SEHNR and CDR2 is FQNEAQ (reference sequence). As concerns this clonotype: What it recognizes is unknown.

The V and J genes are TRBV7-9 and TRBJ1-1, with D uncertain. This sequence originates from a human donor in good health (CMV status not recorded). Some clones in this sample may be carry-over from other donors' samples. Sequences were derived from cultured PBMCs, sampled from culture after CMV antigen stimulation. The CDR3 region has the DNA TGTGCCAGCAGCTTAGGGCCCCCCGGAGAGAACACTGAAGCTTTCTTT. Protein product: CASSLGPPGENTEAFF.